The subject of this entry is one T cell receptor beta chain. This sample is drawn from a study of shared clonotypes between healthy human individuals. Only in-frame clones appear in the TCRdb table, and some are missing; sequencing was by immunoSEQ multiplex PCR. This sample has fewer than 1 million clones, with 96% found just once. CD45RO-negative, CCR7-selected cells formed the naive CD8 fraction, which excluded terminally differentiated effector memory CD45RA+ cells. This CDR3 is 14 amino acids long. V was pared by 2 bases and J by 8 bases, with 5 bases of the junction left unmatched. Germline loops: CDR1 MGHDK, CDR2 SYGVNS.

The receptor comes from a man aged 25-45 years in good health. This sequence joins TRBV25-1 and TRBJ2-1; 8 bases are a match to TRBD2. The sample taken for sequencing was naive CD8+ T cells sorted from blood. CDR3 in DNA: TGTGCCAGCAGTGAAACCGGGACTAGTGATGAGCAGTTCTTC. It yields the protein CASSETGTSDEQFF.